This TCR beta chain was captured by sequencing in a study of T cells in Graves' hyperthyroidism and ophthalmopathy. General study findings and limits: Researchers report that a 13 V-J model separated ophthalmopathy from stable hyperthyroidism. The model anticipated ophthalmopathy a median about six months pre-onset.

The junction had 7 bases not matched to a gene; V was cut back by 8 bases and J by 2 bases. Germline V CDR1 and CDR2: MDHEN, SYDVKM. The CDR3 covers 14 residues. The hyperthyroidism was newly diagnosed and had lasted under 2 months; the patients were aged 18 to 65. PBMCs were collected from a roughly 9.7 ml volume of fresh peripheral blood. Researchers amplified the TCR beta CDR3 regions from RNA transcripts. With the HTBI primer set, the TCR CDR3 went through a first round of RT-PCR. TCRdb re-called the multiplex PCR reads through MiXCR, storing one row per CDR3 protein. Among hundreds of thousands of distinct CDR3 sequences listed, approximately 15% were seen once. This clonotype was found many times. Antigen: not known.

The chain recombines TRBV28 with TRBJ2-5; 8 bases are shared with TRBD2. The source of this sequence is a woman in her twenties or thirties with Graves' hyperthyroidism. The sample consisted of blood. The CDR3 bases are TGTGCCAGCGGAATAGCGGGACGGCAAGAGACCCAGTACTTC. Protein sequence: CASGIAGRQETQYF.